The next 16 T cell receptor beta chains were all read from a single sample in a study of shared clonotypes between healthy human individuals. The data were produced by immunoSEQ multiplex PCR, yet TCRdb's version contains in-frame clones alone and is incomplete. The data hold millions of clones, with more than 85% observed a single time. Naivety among CD8 cells was defined by CD45RO negativity and positive CCR7 selection, thereby excluding terminally differentiated effector memory CD45RA+ cells. The sample was naive CD8+ T cells from PBMCs. Every receptor here comes from a man between 18 and 29 years old in good health. Some clones in this sample may be carry-over from other donors' samples.

This rearrangement joins TRBV30 to TRBJ2-3, with 7 bases lining up with TRBD2. CDR3 length equals 17 residues. The V gene's germline CDR1 is GTSNPN and CDR2 SVGIG (reference sequence). Losses at the gene ends were 3 bases for V and 5 bases for J; bases not matched to a gene: 17. The DNA of the CDR3 is TGTGCCTGGAGGGACGGCCTAGCGGCCCTAAGGAGAGATACGCAGTATTTT. It translates to CAWRDGLAALRRDTQYF. Based on the CDR3 plus reference TRBV30 and TRBJ2-3, the full variable domain is SQTIHQWPATLVQPVGSPLSLECTVEGTSNPNLYWYRQAAGRGLQLLFYSVGIGQISSEVPQNLSASRPQDRQFILSSKKLLLSDSGFYLCAWRDGLAALRRDTQYFGPGTRLTVL.

The chain is built from TRBV2 and TRBJ1-1; the D gene is possibly TRBD1 (5 bases). The CDR3 extends over 15 amino acids. The V end lost 8 bases, the J end lost 7 bases, and 23 bases lay between the germline ends. Germline V gene sequence: CDR1 SNHLY, CDR2 FYNNEI. The CDR3 bases are TGTGCCAGCGACGGGGCCCCAAACCTAAACTTTGAAGCTTTCTTT. Translation: CASDGAPNLNFEAFF.

The rearrangement joins TRBV19 to TRBJ2-7; 9 positions match TRBD2. CDR3 length equals 18 residues. J was trimmed by 0 bases and V by 5 bases; bases with no gene match: 14. Germline lookup yields CDR1 LNHDA and CDR2 SQIVND (reference sequence). The CDR3 DNA reads TGTGCCAGTAGTTGGGAGTCTAGCGGGACTACCATCTCCTACGAGCAGTACTTC. Amino acid sequence: CASSWESSGTTISYEQYF.

The chain joins TRBV10-3 to TRBJ1-4; possible D gene TRBD1, 6 bases. This CDR3 is 16 amino acids long. The germline gives CDR1 ENHRY, CDR2 SYGVKD. Between the trimmed V and J ends, which lost 0 bases and 4 bases, there was a span of 12 bases. The CDR3 loop reads CAISESRGQINEKLFF. CDR3 sequence (DNA): TGTGCCATCAGTGAGTCGCGGGGGCAGATTAATGAAAAACTGTTTTTT.

V and J are TRBV9 and TRBJ2-5; 11 positions match TRBD1. The germline V gene has CDR1 SGDLS and CDR2 YYNGEE. CDR3 length equals 15 residues. After removal of 4 bases from V and 2 bases from J, the junction contained 4 bases not matched to a gene. The CDR3 spells CASSPGQGVQETQYF. Here the CDR3 DNA reads TGTGCCAGCAGCCCGGGACAGGGGGTACAAGAGACCCAGTACTTC.

The V call is TRBV14, the J call TRBJ1-2; D remains unclear. Germline V lookup: CDR1 SGHDN, CDR2 FVKESK. The CDR3 totals 14 residues. The V end lost 0 bases, the J end lost 3 bases, and 8 bases lay between the germline ends. The chain's CDR3 is CASSQDSQDYGYTF. For the CDR3, the DNA is TGTGCCAGCAGCCAAGATTCGCAGGACTATGGCTACACCTTC.

This clone was recorded once. J is TRBJ2-3 and V is TRBV7-8, with 11 bases matching TRBD1. The V gene end was trimmed by 3 bases and the J gene end by 4 bases; junction bases not matched to a gene: 6. CDR1 and CDR2 (germline): SGHVS, FQNEAQ. The CDR3 has 16 amino acids. The CDR3 sequence: CASSFPGDRGADTQYF. As DNA, the CDR3 is TGTGCCAGCAGCTTCCCTGGGGACAGGGGGGCAGATACGCAGTATTTT. Combining the CDR3 with reference TRBV7-8 and TRBJ2-3 gives the whole variable domain GAGVSQSPRYKVAKRGQDVALRCDPISGHVSLFWYQQALGQGPEFLTYFQNEAQLDKSGLPSDRFFAERPEGSVSTLKIQRTQQEDSAVYLCASSFPGDRGADTQYFGPGTRLTVL.

The rearrangement uses TRBV6-5 and TRBJ1-1; no reliable D call. In germline, CDR1 is MNHEY, CDR2 SVGAGI. The CDR3 extends over 14 amino acids. Trimming left V 6 bases short and J 1 base short, with 12 bases between. The chain's CDR3 is CASSPPSGNTEAFF. In DNA, the CDR3 is TGTGCCAGCAGCCCCCCTTCAGGGAACACTGAAGCTTTCTTT.

J is TRBJ2-7 and V is TRBV6-5; no clear D gene. V lost 0 bases, J lost 6 bases, and 12 bases lay in between. The CDR3 consists of 14 residues. Germline V gene sequence: CDR1 MNHEY, CDR2 SVGAGI. The CDR3 DNA is TGTGCCAGCAGTTACTCCGCCGGGTTAGGCGAGCAGTACTTC. Translation gives CASSYSAGLGEQYF.

For this clone: The same CDR3 also results from other DNA sequences found in this sample. The CDR3 region is CASSYGETQYF. CDR3 DNA sequence: TGTGCCAGCAGTTATGGAGAGACCCAGTACTTC. J is TRBJ2-5 and V is TRBV6-6; D is unresolved. V gave up 3 bases and J gave up 4 bases, with 3 bases separating them. The CDR3 covers 11 residues. Germline CDR1 MNHNY, CDR2 SVGAGI (reference sequence).

The sample holds a few counts of this clone. V gene TRBV29-1 combines with J gene TRBJ1-5; D might be TRBD1 (6 bases). Between the trimmed V and J ends, which lost 6 bases and 6 bases, there was a span of 15 bases. Per the germline V gene, CDR1 is SQVTM and CDR2 is ANQGSEA. The CDR3 contains 13 residues. The CDR3 region is CSVQGGSGQPQHF. The CDR3, as DNA: TGCAGCGTACAAGGGGGTTCGGGTCAGCCCCAGCATTTT. Variable domain in full (rest from reference TRBV29-1 and TRBJ1-5): SAVISQKPSRDICQRGTSLTIQCQVDSQVTMMFWYRQQPGQSLTLIATANQGSEATYESGFVIDKFPISRPNLTFSTLTVSNMSPEDSSIYLCSVQGGSGQPQHFGDGTRLSIL.

The genes are TRBV2 and TRBJ1-1; possibly TRBD1 for D (5 bases). The length of the CDR3 is 14 residues. Looked up from germline, CDR1 is SNHLY and CDR2 is FYNNEI. Trimming removed 6 bases from V and 0 bases from J, with 11 bases in between. The CDR3 sequence: CASRATDMNTEAFF. DNA for the CDR3: TGTGCCAGCAGGGCGACAGACATGAACACTGAAGCTTTCTTT.

The V and J genes are TRBV5-1 and TRBJ2-7, with 13 bases fitting TRBD2. The CDR3 extends over 16 amino acids. V shed 0 bases and J 7 bases; nucleotides not matched to a gene: 7. CDR1 is SGHRS, CDR2 YFSETQ, per germline. CDR3 region: CASSLGWGTSGAEQYF. CDR3 coding DNA: TGCGCCAGCAGCTTGGGGTGGGGGACTAGCGGGGCGGAGCAGTACTTC. Full variable domain (remainder filled in from reference TRBV5-1 and TRBJ2-7): KAGVTQTPRYLIKTRGQQVTLSCSPISGHRSVSWYQQTPGQGLQFLFEYFSETQRNKGNFPGRFSGRQFSNSRSEMNVSTLELGDSALYLCASSLGWGTSGAEQYFGPGTRLTVT.

As concerns this clone: This sample includes further DNA sequences coding for the same CDR3. CDR3 sequence reads: CASSSRLAGYNEQFF. The CDR3 DNA follows: TGTGCCAGCAGCTCGCGGCTAGCGGGTTACAATGAGCAGTTCTTC. The chain recombines TRBV7-6 with TRBJ2-1; 8 nucleotides line up with TRBD2. The CDR3 contains 15 residues. The germline V gene encodes CDR1 SGHVS and CDR2 FNYEAQ. V lost 4 bases to trimming and J lost 4 bases; unmatched junction nucleotides: 6.

The chain joins TRBV14 to TRBJ2-7; D remains unclear. Germline values: CDR1 SGHDN, CDR2 FVKESK. The CDR3 extends over 12 amino acids. Deletions cut 2 bases from V and 2 bases from J, with 4 bases between. Here the CDR3 reads CASSQRTYEQYF. CDR3 bases: TGTGCCAGCAGCCAACGAACCTACGAGCAGTACTTC. The full variable domain, with the rest looked up from reference TRBV14 and TRBJ2-7, is EAGVTQFPSHSVIEKGQTVTLRCDPISGHDNLYWYRRVMGKEIKFLLHFVKESKQDESGMPNNRFLAERTGGTYSTLKVQPAELEDSGVYFCASSQRTYEQYFGPGTRLTVT.

For this clone: The sample contains more than one DNA sequence encoding this CDR3. CDR3 in amino acids: CASSLAAYNEQFF. The CDR3 DNA reads TGTGCCAGCAGTTTAGCGGCTTACAATGAGCAGTTCTTC. The chain has TRBV27 and TRBJ2-1; D remains unclear. CDR3 size: 13 residues. The V and J ends lost 2 bases and 4 bases respectively, with 6 bases between them. The germline CDR1 and CDR2 sequences are MNHEY and SMNVEV (reference sequence).